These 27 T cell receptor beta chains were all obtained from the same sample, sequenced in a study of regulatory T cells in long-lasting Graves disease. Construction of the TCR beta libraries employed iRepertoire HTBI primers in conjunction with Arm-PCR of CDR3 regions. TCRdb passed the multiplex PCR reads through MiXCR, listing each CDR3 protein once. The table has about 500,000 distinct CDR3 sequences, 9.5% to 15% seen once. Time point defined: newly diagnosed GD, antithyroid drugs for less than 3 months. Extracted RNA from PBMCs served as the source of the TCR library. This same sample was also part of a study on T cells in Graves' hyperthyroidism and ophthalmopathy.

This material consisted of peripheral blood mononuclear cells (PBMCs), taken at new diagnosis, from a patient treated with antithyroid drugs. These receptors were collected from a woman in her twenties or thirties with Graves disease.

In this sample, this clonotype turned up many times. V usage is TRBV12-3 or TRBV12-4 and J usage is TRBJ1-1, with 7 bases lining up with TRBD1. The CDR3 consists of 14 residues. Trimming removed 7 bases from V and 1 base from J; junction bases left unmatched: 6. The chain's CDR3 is CASIVGQRNTEAFF. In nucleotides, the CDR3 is TGTGCCAGCATTGTGGGACAGAGGAACACTGAAGCTTTCTTT.

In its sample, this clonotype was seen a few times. For the CDR3, the DNA is TGTGCCAGCCGGTCGAGGGGGGCGAACACTGAAGCTTTCTTT. It yields the protein CASRSRGANTEAFF. The chain has TRBV14 and TRBJ1-1, with a tentative D call TRBD1 (6 bases). Germline values: CDR1 SGHDN, CDR2 FVKESK. The CDR3 runs 14 residues. V was shortened by 8 bases and J by 1 base, with 14 bases between the two germline ends. The complete variable domain, with remaining parts taken from reference TRBV14 and TRBJ1-1, reads EAGVTQFPSHSVIEKGQTVTLRCDPISGHDNLYWYRRVMGKEIKFLLHFVKESKQDESGMPNNRFLAERTGGTYSTLKVQPAELEDSGVYFCASRSRGANTEAFFGQGTRLTVV.

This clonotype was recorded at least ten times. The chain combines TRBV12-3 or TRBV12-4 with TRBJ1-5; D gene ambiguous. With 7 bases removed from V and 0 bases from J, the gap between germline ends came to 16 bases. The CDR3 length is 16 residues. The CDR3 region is CASTLGLRASNQPQHF. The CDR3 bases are TGTGCCAGCACCCTGGGGTTGCGAGCTAGCAATCAGCCCCAGCATTTT.

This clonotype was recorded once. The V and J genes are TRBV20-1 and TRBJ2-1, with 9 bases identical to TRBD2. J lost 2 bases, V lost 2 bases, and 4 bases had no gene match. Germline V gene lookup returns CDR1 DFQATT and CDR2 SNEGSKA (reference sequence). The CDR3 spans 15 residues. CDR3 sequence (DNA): TGCAGTGCTAGAAGTTTAGCGGGAGCCTACAATGAGCAGTTCTTC. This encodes CSARSLAGAYNEQFF.

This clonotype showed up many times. The CDR3 nucleotides read TGTGCTAGTGGTTTGAGTTTAGCGGGAGGGAGGAACAATGAGCAGTTCTTC. It yields the protein CASGLSLAGGRNNEQFF. J is TRBJ2-1 and V is TRBV12-5, with TRBD2 matching over 11 bases. Trimming took 2 bases from V and 5 from J; bases not matched to a gene: 8. There are 17 residues in the CDR3. Germline loops: CDR1 LGHNT, CDR2 FRNRAP.

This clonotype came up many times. The CDR3 coding sequence is TGTGCCAGCTCACCACCGGGGGGACTAGTAAACGAGCAGTACTTC. It yields the protein CASSPPGGLVNEQYF. The genes are TRBV18 and TRBJ2-7, with TRBD2 identical over 8 bases. CDR3 length: 15 amino acids. Germline V gives CDR1 KGHSH, CDR2 LQKENI. Germline trimming cut 0 bases from V and 5 bases from J; bases unmatched to any gene: 6.

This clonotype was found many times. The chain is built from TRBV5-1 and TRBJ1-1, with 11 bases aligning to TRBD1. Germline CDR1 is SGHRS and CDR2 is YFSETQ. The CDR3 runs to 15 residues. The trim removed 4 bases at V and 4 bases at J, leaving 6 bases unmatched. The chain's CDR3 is CASSPGQGAATEAFF. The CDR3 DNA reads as TGCGCCAGCAGCCCAGGACAGGGGGCGGCCACTGAAGCTTTCTTT.

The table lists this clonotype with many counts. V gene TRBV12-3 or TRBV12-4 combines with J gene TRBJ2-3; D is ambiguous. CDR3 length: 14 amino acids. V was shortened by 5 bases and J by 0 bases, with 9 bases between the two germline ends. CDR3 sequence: CASSRMRSTDTQYF. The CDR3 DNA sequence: TGTGCCAGCAGTAGGATGAGGAGCACAGATACGCAGTATTTT.

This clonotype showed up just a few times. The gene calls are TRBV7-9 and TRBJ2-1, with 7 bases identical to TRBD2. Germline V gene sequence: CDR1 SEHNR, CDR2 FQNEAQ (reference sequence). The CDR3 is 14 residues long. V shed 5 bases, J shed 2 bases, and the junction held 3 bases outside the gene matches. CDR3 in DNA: TGTGCCAGCAGCAGAGCGGGGACCTACAATGAGCAGTTCTTC. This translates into CASSRAGTYNEQFF. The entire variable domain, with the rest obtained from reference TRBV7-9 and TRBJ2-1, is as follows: DTGVSQNPRHKITKRGQNVTFRCDPISEHNRLYWYRQTLGQGPEFLTYFQNEAQLEKSRLLSDRFSAERPKGSFSTLEIQRTEQGDSAMYLCASSRAGTYNEQFFGPGTRLTVL.

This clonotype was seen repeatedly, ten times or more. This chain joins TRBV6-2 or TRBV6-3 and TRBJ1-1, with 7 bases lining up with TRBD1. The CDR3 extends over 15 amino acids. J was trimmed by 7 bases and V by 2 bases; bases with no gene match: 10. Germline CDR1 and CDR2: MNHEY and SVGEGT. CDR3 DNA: TGTGCCAGCAGTTACGATCCAGGGGGTTTAAGTGAAGCTTTCTTT. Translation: CASSYDPGGLSEAFF.

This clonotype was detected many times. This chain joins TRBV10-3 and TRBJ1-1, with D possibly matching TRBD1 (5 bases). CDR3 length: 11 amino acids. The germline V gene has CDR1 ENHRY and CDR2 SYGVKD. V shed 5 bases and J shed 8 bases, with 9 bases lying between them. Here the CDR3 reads CAISLGREAFF. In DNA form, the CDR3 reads TGTGCCATCAGTTTGGGACGAGAAGCTTTCTTT.

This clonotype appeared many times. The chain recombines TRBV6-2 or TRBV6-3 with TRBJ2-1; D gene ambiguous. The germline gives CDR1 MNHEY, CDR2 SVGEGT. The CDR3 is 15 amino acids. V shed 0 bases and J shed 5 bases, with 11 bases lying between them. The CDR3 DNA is TGTGCCAGCAGTTACTCGAGAGGCGTGAACAATGAGCAGTTCTTC. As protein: CASSYSRGVNNEQFF.

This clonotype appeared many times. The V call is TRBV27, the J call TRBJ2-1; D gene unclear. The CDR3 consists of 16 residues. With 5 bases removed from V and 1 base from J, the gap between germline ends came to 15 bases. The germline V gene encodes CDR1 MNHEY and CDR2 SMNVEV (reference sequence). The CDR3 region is CASSSRKTWSYNEQFF. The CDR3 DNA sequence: TGTGCCAGCAGTAGCCGGAAAACCTGGTCCTACAATGAGCAGTTCTTC.

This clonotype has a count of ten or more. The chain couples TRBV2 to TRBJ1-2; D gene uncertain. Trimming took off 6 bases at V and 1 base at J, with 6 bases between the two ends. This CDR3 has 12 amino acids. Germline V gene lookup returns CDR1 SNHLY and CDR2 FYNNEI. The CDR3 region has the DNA TGTGCCAGCAGGGGAGTTAACTATGGCTACACCTTC. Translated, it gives CASRGVNYGYTF. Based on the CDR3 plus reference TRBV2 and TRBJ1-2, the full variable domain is EPEVTQTPSHQVTQMGQEVILRCVPISNHLYFYWYRQILGQKVEFLVSFYNNEISEKSEIFDDQFSVERPDGSNFTLKIRSTKLEDSAMYFCASRGVNYGYTFGSGTRLTVV.

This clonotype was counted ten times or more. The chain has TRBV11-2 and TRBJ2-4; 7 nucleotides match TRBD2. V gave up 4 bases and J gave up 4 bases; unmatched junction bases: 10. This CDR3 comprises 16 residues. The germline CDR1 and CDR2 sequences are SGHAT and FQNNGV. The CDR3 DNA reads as TGTGCCAGCAGCTCTTTCGAGCGGGACGGGAAAAACATTCAGTACTTC. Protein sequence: CASSSFERDGKNIQYF. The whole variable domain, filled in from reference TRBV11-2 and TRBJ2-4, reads EAGVAQSPRYKIIEKRQSVAFWCNPISGHATLYWYQQILGQGPKLLIQFQNNGVVDDSQLPKDRFSAERLKGVDSTLKIQPAKLEDSAVYLCASSSFERDGKNIQYFGAGTRLSVL.

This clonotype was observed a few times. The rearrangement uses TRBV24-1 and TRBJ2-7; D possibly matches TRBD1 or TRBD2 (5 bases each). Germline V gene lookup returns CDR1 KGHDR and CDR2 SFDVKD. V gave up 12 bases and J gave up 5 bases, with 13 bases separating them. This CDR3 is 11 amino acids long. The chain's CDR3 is CAATGANEQYF. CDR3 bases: TGTGCCGCAACCGGGGCCAACGAGCAGTACTTC.

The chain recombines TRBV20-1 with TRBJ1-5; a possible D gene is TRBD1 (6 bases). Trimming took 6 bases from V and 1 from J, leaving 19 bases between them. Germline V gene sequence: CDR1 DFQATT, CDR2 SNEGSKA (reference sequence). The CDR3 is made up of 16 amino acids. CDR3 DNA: TGCAGTGCCCCAAAGGTAGGGGGGTCGAGCAATCAGCCCCAGCATTTT. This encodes CSAPKVGGSSNQPQHF.

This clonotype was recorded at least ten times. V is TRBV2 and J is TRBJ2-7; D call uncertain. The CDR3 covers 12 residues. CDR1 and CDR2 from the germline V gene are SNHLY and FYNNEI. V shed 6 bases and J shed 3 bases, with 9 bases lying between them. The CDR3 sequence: CASSMQFYEQYF. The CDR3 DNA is TGTGCCAGCAGCATGCAGTTCTACGAGCAGTACTTC.

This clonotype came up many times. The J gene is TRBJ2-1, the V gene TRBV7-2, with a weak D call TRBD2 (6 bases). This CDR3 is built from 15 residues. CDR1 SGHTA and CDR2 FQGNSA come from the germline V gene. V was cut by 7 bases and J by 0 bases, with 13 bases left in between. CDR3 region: CASTAGPSSYNEQFF. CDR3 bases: TGTGCCAGCACCGCGGGACCGAGCTCCTACAATGAGCAGTTCTTC.

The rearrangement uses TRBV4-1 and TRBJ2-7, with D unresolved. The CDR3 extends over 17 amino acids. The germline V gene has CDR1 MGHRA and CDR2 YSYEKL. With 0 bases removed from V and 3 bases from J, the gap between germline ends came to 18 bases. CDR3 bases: TGCGCCAGCAGCCAAGATCGGTCGATGGGGATCATCTACGAGCAGTACTTC. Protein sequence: CASSQDRSMGIIYEQYF.

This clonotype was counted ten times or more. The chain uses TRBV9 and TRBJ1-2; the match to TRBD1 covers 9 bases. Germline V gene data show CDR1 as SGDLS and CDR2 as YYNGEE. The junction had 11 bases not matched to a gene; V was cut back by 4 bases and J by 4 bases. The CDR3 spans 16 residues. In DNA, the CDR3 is TGTGCCAGCAGCTCCGGGGACAGGGAGTTCGCCTATGGCTACACCTTC. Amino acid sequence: CASSSGDREFAYGYTF.

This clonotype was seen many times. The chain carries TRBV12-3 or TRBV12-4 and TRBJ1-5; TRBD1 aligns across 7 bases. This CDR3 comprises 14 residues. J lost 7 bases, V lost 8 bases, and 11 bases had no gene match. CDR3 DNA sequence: TGTGCCAGCGAAGGGGGCGCGGCGGGGCAGCCCCAGCATTTT. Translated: CASEGGAAGQPQHF.

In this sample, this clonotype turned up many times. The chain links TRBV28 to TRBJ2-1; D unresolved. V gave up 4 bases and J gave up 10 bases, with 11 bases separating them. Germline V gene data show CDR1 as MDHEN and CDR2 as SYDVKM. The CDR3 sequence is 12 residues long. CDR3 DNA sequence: TGTGCCAGCAGTTCCCCCTTCGGGGAGCAGTTCTTC. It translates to CASSSPFGEQFF.

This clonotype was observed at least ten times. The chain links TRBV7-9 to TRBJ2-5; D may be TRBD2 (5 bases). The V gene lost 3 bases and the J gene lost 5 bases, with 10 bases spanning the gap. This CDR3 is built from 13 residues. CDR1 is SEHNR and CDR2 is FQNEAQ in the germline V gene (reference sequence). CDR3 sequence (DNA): TGTGCCAGCAGCTTTGAGGGCCCGGAGACCCAGTACTTC. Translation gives CASSFEGPETQYF.

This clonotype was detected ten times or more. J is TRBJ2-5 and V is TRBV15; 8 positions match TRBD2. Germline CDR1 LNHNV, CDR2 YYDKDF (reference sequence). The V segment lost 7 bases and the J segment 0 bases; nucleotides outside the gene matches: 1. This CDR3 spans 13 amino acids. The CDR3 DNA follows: TGTGCCACCACGGGAGGGTACCAAGAGACCCAGTACTTC. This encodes CATTGGYQETQYF.

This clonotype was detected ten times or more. The CDR3 is CASSMGQSGLSPLHF. The CDR3 DNA is TGTGCCAGTAGTATGGGACAAAGCGGTCTTTCACCCCTCCACTTT. The chain uses TRBV19 and TRBJ1-6; a weak D match, TRBD1 (6 bases). V shed 3 bases and J shed 9 bases, with 15 bases lying between them. Germline-derived CDR1 and CDR2 are LNHDA and SQIVND (reference sequence). The CDR3 covers 15 residues.

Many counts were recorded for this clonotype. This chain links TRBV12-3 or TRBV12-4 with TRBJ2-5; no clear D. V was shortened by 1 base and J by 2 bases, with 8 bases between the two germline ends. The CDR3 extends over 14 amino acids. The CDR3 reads CASSLVGVQETQYF. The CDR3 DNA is TGTGCCAGCAGTTTAGTTGGGGTTCAAGAGACCCAGTACTTC.